The T cell receptor beta chain described here comes from a study of blood T cell repertoires in COVID-19. Across the study: The samples span acute and convalescent COVID-19 from the United States, Italy and Spain.

The ends lost 5 bases at V and 3 bases at J; junction bases unmatched: 4. The CDR3 extends over 14 amino acids. Germline-derived CDR1 and CDR2 are SGHRS and YFSETQ. Produced via immunoSEQ multiplex PCR; TCRdb's table is partial and in-frame only. Of over 50,000 clones in the sample, roughly 84% were seen once. Sequenced sample: peripheral blood. The rearrangement links TRBV5-1 to TRBJ2-7; the match to TRBD2 covers 11 bases. The TCR was taken from a man over 45 with active COVID-19. The CDR3 nucleotides read TGCGCCAGCAGGTCCGGACTAGCGGGCTACGAGCAGTACTTC. Translated: CASRSGLAGYEQYF.